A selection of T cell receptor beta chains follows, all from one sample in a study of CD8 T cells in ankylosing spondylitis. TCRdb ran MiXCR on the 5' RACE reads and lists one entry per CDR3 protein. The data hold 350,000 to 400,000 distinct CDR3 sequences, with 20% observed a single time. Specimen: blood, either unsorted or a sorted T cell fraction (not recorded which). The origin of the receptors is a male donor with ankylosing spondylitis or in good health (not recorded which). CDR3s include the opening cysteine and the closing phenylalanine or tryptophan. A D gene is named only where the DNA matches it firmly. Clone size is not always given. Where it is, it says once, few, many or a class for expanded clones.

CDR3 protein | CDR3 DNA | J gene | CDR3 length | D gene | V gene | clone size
CASSPPRETQYF | TGTGCCAGCAGTCCCCCGAGGGAGACCCAGTACTTC | TRBJ2-5 | 12 | NA | TRBV12-3/TRBV12-4 | NA
CASSLTEGQFF | TGTGCCAGCAGTTTGACAGAGGGGCAGTTCTTC | TRBJ2-1 | 11 | NA | TRBV12-3/TRBV12-4 | NA
CASSAIISPSDTQYF | TGTGCCAGCAGCGCGATAATAAGCCCCTCAGATACGCAGTATTTT | TRBJ2-3 | 15 | NA | TRBV7-8 | few
CAISEWDSEETQYF | TGTGCCATCAGTGAGTGGGACTCGGAGGAGACCCAGTACTTC | TRBJ2-5 | 14 | NA | TRBV10-3 | NA
CSVLEFTGELFF | TGCAGCGTTCTAGAGTTCACCGGGGAGCTGTTTTTT | TRBJ2-2 | 12 | NA | TRBV29-1 | NA
CASSTHRVSGANVLTF | TGTGCCAGCAGTACCCACAGGGTGTCTGGGGCCAACGTCCTGACTTTC | TRBJ2-6 | 16 | NA | TRBV28 | NA
CASSLAGLAGGPYEQYF | TGTGCCAGCAGCTTAGCGGGACTAGCGGGGGGGCCCTACGAGCAGTACTTC | TRBJ2-7 | 17 | TRBD2 | TRBV7-9 | NA
CASRGYRGLYEQYF | TGTGCCAGCAGAGGGTACAGGGGGCTCTACGAGCAGTACTTC | TRBJ2-7 | 14 | TRBD1 | TRBV2 | NA
CSARSLLTGSRDEQFF | TGCAGTGCTAGGAGCCTTTTGACAGGTTCGCGGGATGAGCAGTTCTTC | TRBJ2-1 | 16 | NA | TRBV20-1 | few
CASSTQGQNYGYTF | TGTGCCAGCAGCACCCAGGGACAGAACTATGGCTACACCTTC | TRBJ1-2 | 14 | TRBD1 | TRBV7-9 | few
CSAPLQGFTEAFF | TGCAGTGCTCCCCTGCAAGGGTTCACTGAAGCTTTCTTT | TRBJ1-1 | 13 | NA | TRBV20-1 | NA
CASSAGGEIYNEQFF | TGCGCCAGCAGCGCGGGAGGGGAAATCTACAATGAGCAGTTCTTC | TRBJ2-1 | 15 | TRBD2 | TRBV5-1 | NA
CSARVKTGVDNEQFF | TGCAGTGCTAGAGTCAAAACAGGGGTGGACAATGAGCAGTTCTTC | TRBJ2-1 | 15 | TRBD1 | TRBV20-1 | NA
CASSFSHGGAYEQYF | TGTGCCAGCAGTTTCTCCCACGGCGGGGCCTACGAGCAGTACTTC | TRBJ2-7 | 15 | NA | TRBV12-3/TRBV12-4 | few
CASSATGGPNNEQFF | TGTGCCAGCAGCGCCACAGGGGGCCCAAACAATGAGCAGTTCTTC | TRBJ2-1 | 15 | TRBD1 | TRBV9 | few
CASSRSSGDEQYF | TGCGCCAGCAGCCGTTCCTCCGGGGACGAGCAGTACTTC | TRBJ2-7 | 13 | NA | TRBV4-1 | few
CASSSAGTEVNQPQHF | TGTGCCAGCAGTTCCGCCGGGACGGAAGTTAATCAGCCCCAGCATTTT | TRBJ1-5 | 16 | NA | TRBV12-3/TRBV12-4 | NA
CASSPLLLGTDTQYF | TGTGCCAGCAGCCCTCTGCTTCTCGGGACAGATACGCAGTATTTT | TRBJ2-3 | 15 | NA | TRBV3-1 | NA
CASSGGQGDNSPLHF | TGTGCCAGCAGCGGGGGACAGGGGGATAATTCACCCCTCCACTTT | TRBJ1-6 | 15 | TRBD1 | TRBV9 | NA
CSARDLQRPSTDTQYF | TGCAGTGCTAGAGATCTCCAGCGGCCTAGCACAGATACGCAGTATTTT | TRBJ2-3 | 16 | NA | TRBV20-1 | many
CASTDRINEKLFF | TGTGCCAGCACCGACAGGATTAATGAAAAACTGTTTTTT | TRBJ1-4 | 13 | NA | TRBV12-3/TRBV12-4 | NA
CASSGERGGDIQYF | TGTGCCAGCAGTGGCGAGCGGGGGGGTGACATTCAGTACTTC | TRBJ2-4 | 14 | TRBD2 | TRBV14 | NA
CASSWTGDTEAFF | TGCGCCAGCAGCTGGACGGGGGACACTGAAGCTTTCTTT | TRBJ1-1 | 13 | NA | TRBV5-1 | many
CSVEEGVGTYNEQFF | TGCAGCGTTGAAGAAGGGGTCGGGACTTACAATGAGCAGTTCTTC | TRBJ2-1 | 15 | NA | TRBV29-1 | many
CASRLESGTDAQETQYF | TGTGCCAGCAGGCTGGAATCCGGGACAGACGCCCAAGAGACCCAGTACTTC | TRBJ2-5 | 17 | TRBD1 | TRBV7-9 | NA
CASSPLPRGGTDTQYF | TGTGCCAGCAGTCCCCTTCCGAGGGGGGGCACAGATACGCAGTATTTT | TRBJ2-3 | 16 | NA | TRBV12-3/TRBV12-4 | NA
CASSEGGPGELFF | TGTGCCAGCAGCGAAGGGGGCCCCGGGGAGCTGTTTTTT | TRBJ2-2 | 13 | TRBD1 | TRBV27 | NA
CASSSRTGASTGELFF | TGTGCCAGCAGCTCGAGGACAGGGGCGTCCACCGGGGAGCTGTTTTTT | TRBJ2-2 | 16 | TRBD1 | TRBV9 | NA
CASRGTGAYEQYF | TGTGCCAGCAGGGGGACAGGGGCCTACGAGCAGTACTTC | TRBJ2-7 | 13 | TRBD1 | TRBV12-3/TRBV12-4 | NA
CSAREVAAVLQFF | TGCAGTGCTAGAGAGGTAGCGGCGGTTCTGCAGTTCTTC | TRBJ2-1 | 13 | NA | TRBV20-1 | NA
CSVLQDTGELFF | TGCAGCGTACTACAAGACACCGGGGAGCTGTTTTTT | TRBJ2-2 | 12 | NA | TRBV29-1 | few
CASSGGAGHTQYF | TGTGCCAGCAGCGGGGGGGCCGGCCATACGCAGTATTTT | TRBJ2-3 | 13 | TRBD2 | TRBV12-3/TRBV12-4 | few
CASSFGPYTF | TGTGCCAGCAGTTTCGGCCCGTACACCTTC | TRBJ1-2 | 10 | NA | TRBV12-3/TRBV12-4 | few
CASSPSGWYNEQFF | TGTGCCAGCAGCCCTAGCGGGTGGTACAATGAGCAGTTCTTC | TRBJ2-1 | 14 | TRBD2 | TRBV12-3/TRBV12-4 | many
CSAKTGGSYNEQFF | TGCAGTGCTAAAACAGGGGGCTCCTACAATGAGCAGTTCTTC | TRBJ2-1 | 14 | TRBD1 | TRBV20-1 | NA
CASSSPPGQGAGANVLTF | TGCGCCAGCAGCTCTCCCCCGGGACAGGGGGCTGGGGCCAACGTCCTGACTTTC | TRBJ2-6 | 18 | TRBD1 | TRBV5-1 | few